The 9 T cell receptor beta chains below all came from one sample that was sequenced in a study of shared clonotypes between healthy human individuals. Sequenced by immunoSEQ multiplex PCR; TCRdb stores in-frame clones only, minus some. The sample yields about 2 million clones, about 95% seen once. Sequencing used naive CD4+ T cells sorted from blood. Subset in this sample: CD45RA+ positively selected. These receptors came from a man aged 18 to 29 in good health.

This chain uses TRBV6-5 with TRBJ2-3; the D gene is possibly TRBD1 (6 bases). V lost 6 bases and J 4 bases, leaving 11 bases between the germline ends. This CDR3 spans 13 amino acids. Germline values: CDR1 MNHEY, CDR2 SVGAGI. The CDR3 sequence: CASRPSGADTQYF. The CDR3 DNA reads TGTGCCAGCAGGCCGTCAGGGGCAGATACGCAGTATTTT.

As regards this clone: Other DNA variants within this sample encode the same CDR3. The rearrangement joins TRBV30 to TRBJ1-5; D gene uncertain. V lost 0 bases to trimming and J lost 1 base, with 4 bases between them. The length of the CDR3 is 13 residues. In germline, CDR1 is GTSNPN, CDR2 SVGIG (reference sequence). CDR3: CAWSVTSNQPQHF. The CDR3 bases are TGTGCCTGGAGTGTAACCAGCAATCAGCCCCAGCATTTT.

The sample holds a few counts of this clone. The rearrangement joins TRBV7-9 to TRBJ1-5; possible D gene TRBD1, 6 bases. CDR1 is SEHNR and CDR2 is FQNEAQ in the germline V gene (reference sequence). The CDR3 consists of 15 residues. The V end was cut by 1 base, the J end by 2 bases, with 9 bases between. CDR3 residues: CASSLDRAGNQPQHF. In DNA form, the CDR3 reads TGTGCCAGCAGCTTAGACAGGGCTGGCAATCAGCCCCAGCATTTT.

The chain couples TRBV4-1 to TRBJ2-7; no clear D. In germline, CDR1 is MGHRA, CDR2 YSYEKL. With 0 bases removed from V and 2 bases from J, the gap between germline ends came to 14 bases. This CDR3 comprises 16 residues. CDR3 DNA: TGCGCCAGCAGCCAAGATGTGACCGCTACAGCCTACGAGCAGTACTTC. This gives the protein CASSQDVTATAYEQYF.

The chain carries TRBV7-3 and TRBJ1-1, with a weak D call TRBD1 (6 bases). From germline, CDR1 is SGHTA and CDR2 FQGTGA. Trimming took off 5 bases at V and 1 base at J, with 11 bases between the two ends. The CDR3 extends over 14 amino acids. In DNA, the CDR3 is TGTGCCAGCAGCGAGGGACACGCGAACACTGAAGCTTTCTTT. It is translated as CASSEGHANTEAFF.

This clone has only a few counts. The chain combines TRBV19 with TRBJ1-5; tentative D call: TRBD1 (6 bases). The V gene lost 4 bases and the J gene lost 5 bases, with 9 bases spanning the gap. CDR1 and CDR2 from the germline V gene are LNHDA and SQIVND (reference sequence). The CDR3 is 13 amino acids. The CDR3 coding sequence is TGTGCCAGTAGTAAAAACAGGGATCAGCCCCAGCATTTT. Translation: CASSKNRDQPQHF.

The chain has TRBV28 and TRBJ2-7; 10 bases fit TRBD2. The germline V gene has CDR1 MDHEN and CDR2 SYDVKM. Trimming took 4 bases from V and 9 from J; bases not matched to a gene: 15. The CDR3 loop spans 16 amino acids. The DNA for the CDR3 is TGTGCCAGCAGTTCCCCTAGCGGGGGCCGACGACTGGGGCAGTACTTC. Protein sequence: CASSSPSGGRRLGQYF.

This clone appeared once. The V gene is TRBV18, the J gene TRBJ2-7, with a weak D call TRBD1 (7 bases). Trimming shortened V by 6 bases and J by 4 bases, and 19 bases separated the two germline ends. Germline-derived CDR1 and CDR2 are KGHSH and LQKENI. The CDR3 is made up of 15 amino acids. CDR3 nucleotide sequence: TGTGCCAGCTCCGGGGCGGCAGGGGGAGGTTACGAGCAGTACTTC. This translates into CASSGAAGGGYEQYF.

V usage is TRBV2 and J usage is TRBJ2-3; possible D gene TRBD2, 5 bases. V lost 5 bases to trimming and J lost 2 bases, with 11 bases between them. The CDR3 extends over 14 amino acids. Germline V lookup: CDR1 SNHLY, CDR2 FYNNEI. CDR3 residues: CASSTTGSTDTQYF. For the CDR3, the DNA is TGTGCCAGCAGTACTACGGGGTCCACAGATACGCAGTATTTT.